This passage covers 18 T cell receptor beta chains from one sample sequenced in a study of blood T cell repertoires in COVID-19. Produced via immunoSEQ multiplex PCR; TCRdb's table is partial and in-frame only. The sample records roughly 150,000 clones, roughly 89% being singletons. Sequenced: PBMCs or T cells enriched from blood (not recorded which). The receptors stem from a man aged 45-60 years who had recovered from COVID-19.

This chain joins TRBV27 and TRBJ2-7; 10 positions agree with TRBD1. This CDR3 spans 17 amino acids. The germline CDR1 and CDR2 sequences are MNHEY and SMNVEV (reference sequence). The ends lost 2 bases at V and 4 bases at J; junction bases unmatched: 11. Here the CDR3 reads CASSLKGSGTGVYEQYF. CDR3 nucleotide sequence: TGTGCCAGCAGTTTAAAAGGGTCCGGGACAGGGGTGTACGAGCAGTACTTC.

A few counts support this clone. This sequence joins TRBV19 and TRBJ2-1, with 10 bases aligning to TRBD2. CDR3 length equals 18 residues. CDR1 LNHDA and CDR2 SQIVND come from the germline V gene (reference sequence). V trimming: 6 bases; J trimming: 0 bases; junction bases outside the gene matches: 11. CDR3 DNA sequence: TGTGCCAGTAGGGACGGCTCAGCGGGGGGGAGCTCCTACAATGAGCAGTTCTTC. As protein: CASRDGSAGGSSYNEQFF.

This chain uses TRBV28 with TRBJ1-2, with D perhaps matching TRBD1 (5 bases). V lost 6 bases to trimming and J lost 0 bases, with 14 bases between them. Germline V gene sequence: CDR1 MDHEN, CDR2 SYDVKM. The CDR3 loop spans 15 amino acids. In nucleotides, the CDR3 is TGTGCCAGCAGAGGAGCGGGGGGGGCTAACTATGGCTACACCTTC. Its protein product is CASRGAGGANYGYTF.

The chain recombines TRBV23-1 with TRBJ2-2; D not resolved. TRBV23-1 falls under the ORF class, with uncertain function. Trimming shortened V by 0 bases and J by 3 bases, and 14 bases separated the two germline ends. The CDR3 totals 17 residues. CDR3 protein: CASSQSLYGSDTGELFF. The CDR3 DNA sequence: TGCGCCAGCAGTCAATCGTTGTACGGGTCGGACACCGGGGAGCTGTTTTTT.

CDR3 DNA: TGCGCCAGCAGAGGCAGGGGGCTGGGCAATGAGCAGTTCTTC. It is translated as CASRGRGLGNEQFF. The chain uses TRBV5-1 and TRBJ2-1; TRBD1 agrees at 8 bases. This CDR3 comprises 14 residues. Unmatched junction bases numbered 7, after V lost 5 bases and J lost 6 bases. Per the germline V gene, CDR1 is SGHRS and CDR2 is YFSETQ.

The chain is built from TRBV5-1 and TRBJ2-1; 7 bases align to TRBD2. Looked up from germline, CDR1 is SGHRS and CDR2 is YFSETQ. V dropped 2 bases and J dropped 4; count of bases not matched to a gene: 3. This CDR3 spans 14 amino acids. DNA of the CDR3: TGCGCCAGCAGCTTCGGGGGGAATTACAATGAGCAGTTCTTC. Its translation: CASSFGGNYNEQFF.

The chain links TRBV5-4 to TRBJ2-5, with 12 bases aligning to TRBD2. CDR3 length: 15 residues. Germline loops: CDR1 SGHNT, CDR2 YYREEE (reference sequence). Trimming removed 4 bases from V and 5 bases from J; junction bases left unmatched: 6. CDR3 DNA sequence: TGTGCCAGCAGCGTGACTAGCGGGAGCGGGGAGACCCAGTACTTC. Protein product: CASSVTSGSGETQYF.

V is TRBV28 and J is TRBJ2-2, with 10 bases aligning to TRBD1. This CDR3 has 17 amino acids. After removal of 10 bases from V and 4 bases from J, the junction contained 15 bases not matched to a gene. In germline, CDR1 is MDHEN, CDR2 SYDVKM. CDR3 DNA: TGTGCCACCAGCGAGACGACAGGGGGCTTTGTCACCGGGGAGCTGTTTTTT. Protein: CATSETTGGFVTGELFF.

The rearrangement joins TRBV3-1 (or the pseudogene TRBV3-2) to TRBJ1-2; D remains unclear. The V end was cut by 0 bases, the J end by 14 bases, with 16 bases between. Germline V gene data show CDR1 as LGHDT and CDR2 as YNNKEL (reference sequence). This CDR3 spans 13 amino acids. CDR3 nucleotides: TGTGCCAGCAGCCAAGAAGGTATACAGCCCTCAACCTTC. Encoded protein: CASSQEGIQPSTF.

The chain recombines TRBV28 with TRBJ1-2; 9 positions agree with TRBD1. Losses at the gene ends were 6 bases for V and 3 bases for J; bases not matched to a gene: 2. The CDR3 totals 13 residues. Germline V gene sequence: CDR1 MDHEN, CDR2 SYDVKM. CDR3 in amino acids: CASRRTGDYGYTF. The CDR3, as DNA: TGTGCCAGCAGAAGGACAGGGGACTATGGCTACACCTTC.

The chain joins TRBV28 to TRBJ2-7, with a tentative D call TRBD2 (6 bases). With 8 bases removed from V and 4 bases from J, the gap between germline ends came to 12 bases. Per the germline V gene, CDR1 is MDHEN and CDR2 is SYDVKM. CDR3 length equals 12 residues. DNA for the CDR3: TGTGCCAGCGGCCCTGGAGGGTACGAGCAGTACGTC. This codes for CASGPGGYEQYV.

This rearrangement joins TRBV18 to TRBJ1-2, with TRBD1 identical over 9 bases. CDR1 and CDR2 from the germline V gene are KGHSH and LQKENI. The CDR3 has 15 residues. Germline trimming cut 6 bases from V and 5 bases from J; bases unmatched to any gene: 10. The chain's CDR3 is CASSNPVGTGYGYTF. The CDR3 DNA reads as TGTGCCAGCTCCAATCCAGTCGGGACAGGGTATGGCTACACCTTC.

The chain is built from TRBV3-1 (or the pseudogene TRBV3-2) and TRBJ1-2, with 7 nucleotides matching TRBD1. Germline CDR1 LGHDT, CDR2 YNNKEL (reference sequence). V lost 3 bases, J lost 5 bases, and 6 bases stayed unmatched. The CDR3 consists of 14 residues. CDR3 protein: CASSHRGAVYGYTF. The CDR3 DNA reads TGTGCCAGCAGCCACAGGGGGGCTGTATATGGCTACACCTTC.

The genes are TRBV30 and TRBJ2-4; 7 bases are shared with TRBD2. V lost 1 base, J lost 4 bases, and 19 bases stayed unmatched. This CDR3 comprises 19 residues. From germline, CDR1 is GTSNPN and CDR2 SVGIG (reference sequence). The CDR3 reads CAWSGRGVVVRAEKNIQYF. The CDR3 DNA reads as TGTGCCTGGAGTGGACGGGGGGTCGTTGTAAGAGCGGAAAAAAACATTCAGTACTTC.

V and J are TRBV9 and TRBJ2-1, with D maybe TRBD2 (7 bases). The CDR3 runs to 16 residues. The germline gives CDR1 SGDLS, CDR2 YYNGEE. V lost 0 bases and J lost 4, with 14 bases in between. The CDR3: CASSVVVGGRYNEQFF. CDR3 nucleotides: TGTGCCAGCAGCGTAGTTGTGGGGGGGCGGTACAATGAGCAGTTCTTC.

The gene calls are TRBV5-4 and TRBJ1-1; D is perhaps TRBD1 (5 bases). The CDR3 loop spans 12 amino acids. Germline CDR1 and CDR2: SGHNT and YYREEE (reference sequence). V lost 0 bases and J 10 bases, leaving 10 bases between the germline ends. CDR3 amino acids: CASSLVGEPAFF. The CDR3 DNA reads as TGTGCCAGCAGCTTGGTAGGGGAACCAGCTTTCTTT.

The chain combines TRBV5-4 with TRBJ2-3; 9 bases are a match to TRBD2. Germline V gene data show CDR1 as SGHNT and CDR2 as YYREEE (reference sequence). The CDR3 is 14 residues long. V was pared by 4 bases and J by 13 bases, with 13 bases of the junction left unmatched. This CDR3 reads CASSRGGGGAREYF. The CDR3, as DNA: TGTGCCAGCAGCAGAGGAGGCGGGGGGGCCCGTGAGTATTTT.

This clone was counted between two and nine times. The V call is TRBV5-4, the J call TRBJ1-2, with D perhaps matching TRBD1 (5 bases). Looked up from germline, CDR1 is SGHNT and CDR2 is YYREEE (reference sequence). Trimming took off 3 bases at V and 4 bases at J, with 10 bases between the two ends. The CDR3 sequence is 13 residues long. CDR3: CASSYDRFYGYTF. The CDR3 nucleotides are TGTGCCAGCAGCTACGACAGATTCTATGGCTACACCTTC.